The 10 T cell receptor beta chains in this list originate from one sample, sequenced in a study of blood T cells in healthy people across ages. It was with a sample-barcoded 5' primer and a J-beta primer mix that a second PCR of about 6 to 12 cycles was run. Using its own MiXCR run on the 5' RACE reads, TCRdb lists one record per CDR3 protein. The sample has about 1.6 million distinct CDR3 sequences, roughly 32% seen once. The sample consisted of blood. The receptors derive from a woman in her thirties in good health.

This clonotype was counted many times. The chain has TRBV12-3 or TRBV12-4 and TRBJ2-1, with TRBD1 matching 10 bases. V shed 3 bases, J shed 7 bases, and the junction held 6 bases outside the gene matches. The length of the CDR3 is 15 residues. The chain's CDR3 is CASSFLGQGQNEQFF. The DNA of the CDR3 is TGTGCCAGCAGTTTCTTGGGACAGGGGCAAAATGAGCAGTTCTTC.

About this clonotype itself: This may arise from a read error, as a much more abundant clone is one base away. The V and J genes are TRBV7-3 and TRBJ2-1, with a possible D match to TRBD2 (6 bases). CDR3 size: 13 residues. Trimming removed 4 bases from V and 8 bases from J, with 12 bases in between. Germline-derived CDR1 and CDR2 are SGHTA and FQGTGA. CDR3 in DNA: TGTGCCAGCAGCTGGGGGGATAACGATGAGCAGTTCTTC. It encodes CASSWGDNDEQFF.

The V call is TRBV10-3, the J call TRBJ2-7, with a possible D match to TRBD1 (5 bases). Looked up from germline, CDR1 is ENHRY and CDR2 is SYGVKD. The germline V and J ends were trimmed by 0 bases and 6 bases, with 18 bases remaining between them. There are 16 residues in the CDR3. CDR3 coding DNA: TGTGCCATCAGTGAGTCGCTGGCAGGGCAACGGGCCGAGCAGTACTTC. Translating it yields CAISESLAGQRAEQYF.

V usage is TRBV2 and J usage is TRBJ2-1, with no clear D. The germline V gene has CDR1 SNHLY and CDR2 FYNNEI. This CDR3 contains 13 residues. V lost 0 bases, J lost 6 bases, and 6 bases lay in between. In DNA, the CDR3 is TGTGCCAGCAGTGAAGCCCCGAGCAATGAGCAGTTCTTC. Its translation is CASSEAPSNEQFF.

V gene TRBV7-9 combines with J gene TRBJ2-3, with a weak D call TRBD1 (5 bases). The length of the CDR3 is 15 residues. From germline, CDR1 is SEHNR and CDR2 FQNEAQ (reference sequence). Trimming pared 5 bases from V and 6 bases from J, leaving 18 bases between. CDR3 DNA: TGTGCCAGCAGCGAAGACGGACACCAGGCGGATACGCAGTATTTT. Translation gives CASSEDGHQADTQYF.

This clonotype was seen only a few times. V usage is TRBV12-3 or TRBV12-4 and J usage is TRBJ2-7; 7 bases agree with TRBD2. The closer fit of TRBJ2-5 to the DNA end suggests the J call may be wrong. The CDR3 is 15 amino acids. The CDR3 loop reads CASSLVAGVLETQYF. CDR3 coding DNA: TGTGCCAGCAGTTTAGTGGCGGGAGTTTTGGAGACCCAGTACTTC.

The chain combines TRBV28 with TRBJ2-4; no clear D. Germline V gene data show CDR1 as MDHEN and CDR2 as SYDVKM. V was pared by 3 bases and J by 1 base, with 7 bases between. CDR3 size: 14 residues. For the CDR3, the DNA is TGTGCCAGCAGTTTCGCGGCCGCCAAAAACATTCAGTACTTC. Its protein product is CASSFAAAKNIQYF. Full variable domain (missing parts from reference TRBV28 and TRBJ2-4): DVKVTQSSRYLVKRTGEKVFLECVQDMDHENMFWYRQDPGLGLRLIYFSYDVKMKEKGDIPEGYSVSREKKERFSLILESASTNQTSMYLCASSFAAAKNIQYFGAGTRLSVL.

The chain's CDR3 is CASSPTSGRDHEQFF. CDR3 sequence (DNA): TGCGCCAGCAGCCCGACTAGCGGGAGGGACCATGAGCAGTTCTTC. V is TRBV5-1 and J is TRBJ2-1; the match to TRBD2 covers 14 bases. The CDR3 spans 15 residues. The germline V gene encodes CDR1 SGHRS and CDR2 YFSETQ. Unmatched junction bases numbered 5, after V lost 4 bases and J lost 8 bases. Looking up the rest from reference TRBV5-1 and TRBJ2-1 gives the full variable domain: KAGVTQTPRYLIKTRGQQVTLSCSPISGHRSVSWYQQTPGQGLQFLFEYFSETQRNKGNFPGRFSGRQFSNSRSEMNVSTLELGDSALYLCASSPTSGRDHEQFFGPGTRLTVL.

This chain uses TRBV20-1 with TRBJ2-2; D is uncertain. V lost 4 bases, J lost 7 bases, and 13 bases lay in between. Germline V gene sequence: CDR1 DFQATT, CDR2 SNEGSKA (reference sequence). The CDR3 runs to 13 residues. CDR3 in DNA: TGCAGTGCTACCGACGGGTTGGGCGGGGAGCTGTTTTTT. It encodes CSATDGLGGELFF.

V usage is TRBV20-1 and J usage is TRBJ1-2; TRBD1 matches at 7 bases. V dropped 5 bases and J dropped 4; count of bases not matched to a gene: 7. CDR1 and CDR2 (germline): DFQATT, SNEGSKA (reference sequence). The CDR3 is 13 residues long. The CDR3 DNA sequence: TGCAGTGCTGTCGACAGGGTGAGCTATGGCTACACCTTC. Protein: CSAVDRVSYGYTF.